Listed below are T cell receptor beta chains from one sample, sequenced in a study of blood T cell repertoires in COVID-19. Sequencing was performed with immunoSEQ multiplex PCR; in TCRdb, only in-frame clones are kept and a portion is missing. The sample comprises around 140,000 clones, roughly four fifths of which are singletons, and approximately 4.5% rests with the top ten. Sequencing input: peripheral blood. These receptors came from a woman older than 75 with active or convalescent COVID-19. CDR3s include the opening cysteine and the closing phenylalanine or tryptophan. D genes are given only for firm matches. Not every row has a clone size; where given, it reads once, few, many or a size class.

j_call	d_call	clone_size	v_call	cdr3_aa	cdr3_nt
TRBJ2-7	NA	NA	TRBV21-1	CATLLRLTSAGVYEQYF	TGTGCCACCCTCTTGAGATTAACTAGCGCGGGGGTATACGAGCAGTACTTC
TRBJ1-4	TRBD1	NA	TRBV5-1	CASSWGQGYNEKLFF	TGCGCCAGCAGCTGGGGACAGGGGTATAATGAAAAACTGTTTTTT
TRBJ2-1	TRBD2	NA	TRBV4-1	CASSRLAGQRNEQFF	TGCGCCAGCAGCCGACTAGCCGGTCAACGCAATGAGCAGTTCTTC
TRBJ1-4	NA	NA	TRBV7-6	CASSLVRAGATNEKLFF	TGTGCCAGCAGCTTAGTTCGGGCGGGCGCAACTAATGAAAAACTGTTTTTT
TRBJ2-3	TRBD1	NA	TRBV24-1	CATSEPLGTGSSTQYF	TGTGCCACCAGTGAACCACTCGGGACAGGGTCAAGTACGCAGTATTTT
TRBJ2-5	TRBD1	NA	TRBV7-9	CASSFLEPGQGRETQYF	TGTGCCAGCAGCTTTCTGGAACCGGGACAGGGAAGGGAGACCCAGTACTTC
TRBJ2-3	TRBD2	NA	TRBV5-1	CASEREWTSGKTDTQYF	TGCGCCAGCGAGCGGGAGTGGACTAGCGGGAAGACAGATACGCAGTATTTT
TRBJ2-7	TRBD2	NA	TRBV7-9	CASSLVRTSGGGEQYF	TGTGCCAGCAGCTTAGTCAGGACTAGCGGGGGCGGAGAGCAGTACTTC
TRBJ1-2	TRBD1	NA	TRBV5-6	CASSLEAGGAHRNYGYTF	TGTGCCAGCAGCTTGGAGGCAGGGGGCGCCCACCGAAACTATGGCTACACCTTC
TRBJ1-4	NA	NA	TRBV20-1	CSASRQGGEKLFF	TGCAGTGCTAGTAGGCAGGGTGGGGAAAAACTGTTTTTT
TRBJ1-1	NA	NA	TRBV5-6	CASSNQGAEAFF	TGTGCCAGCAGCAACCAGGGCGCTGAAGCTTTCTTT
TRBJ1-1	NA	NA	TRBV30	CAWSDRSPPGAFF	TGTGCCTGGAGTGACCGCTCCCCGCCCGGAGCTTTCTTT
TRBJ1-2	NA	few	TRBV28	CASSFPPYGYTF	TGTGCCAGCAGTTTCCCCCCTTATGGCTACACCTTC
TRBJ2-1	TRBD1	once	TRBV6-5	CATGWTGAGNEQFF	TGTGCCACGGGATGGACAGGGGCGGGCAATGAGCAGTTCTTC
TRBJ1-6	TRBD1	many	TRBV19	CATGTGGGSPLHF	TGTGCCACCGGGACAGGAGGAGGTTCACCCCTCCACTTT
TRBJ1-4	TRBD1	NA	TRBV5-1	CASSLGGQGREKLFF	TGCGCCAGCAGCTTGGGGGGACAGGGGCGCGAAAAACTGTTTTTT